What follows are 27 T cell receptor beta chains derived from one specimen sequenced in a study of early T cells in non-severe SARS-CoV-2 infection. TCRdb independently ran MiXCR on the 5' RACE reads; one entry per CDR3 protein. The table includes about 81,000 distinct CDR3 sequences, 14% detected once. The sequenced material came from whole blood. The receptors shown here come from an adult who was a healthcare worker with PCR-confirmed SARS-CoV-2 infection or an uninfected control (not recorded which).

This clonotype was seen only a few times. The rearrangement links TRBV7-6 to TRBJ2-3; possible D gene TRBD2, 6 bases. CDR1 SGHVS and CDR2 FNYEAQ come from the germline V gene. The CDR3 is made up of 16 amino acids. Trimming shortened V by 5 bases and J by 0 bases, and 15 bases separated the two germline ends. The CDR3 is CASSTFRGASTDTQYF. As DNA, the CDR3 is TGTGCCAGCAGCACGTTTCGCGGGGCTAGCACAGATACGCAGTATTTT. The entire variable domain, with the rest obtained from reference TRBV7-6 and TRBJ2-3, is as follows: GAGVSQSPRYKVTKRGQDVALRCDPISGHVSLYWYRQALGQGPEFLTYFNYEAQQDKSGLPNDRFSAERPEGSISTLTIQRTEQRDSAMYRCASSTFRGASTDTQYFGPGTRLTVL.

Only a few counts were recorded for this clonotype. The gene calls are TRBV15 and TRBJ2-6; D unresolved. V gave up 5 bases and J gave up 0 bases, with 8 bases separating them. Germline CDR1 LNHNV, CDR2 YYDKDF (reference sequence). The CDR3 loop spans 15 amino acids. CDR3 coding DNA: TGTGCCACCAGCGTCGATTACTCTGGGGCCAACGTCCTGACTTTC. This sequence encodes CATSVDYSGANVLTF.

The chain has TRBV29-1 and TRBJ2-3; D is ambiguous. The CDR3 covers 13 residues. Trimming pared 6 bases from V and 4 bases from J, leaving 14 bases between. Germline CDR1 is SQVTM and CDR2 is ANQGSEA. CDR3 protein: CSVSWTPPDTQYF. CDR3 bases: TGCAGCGTCAGTTGGACGCCGCCAGATACGCAGTATTTT.

The chain joins TRBV4-2 to TRBJ2-3, with 10 bases lining up with TRBD2. Germline V gene sequence: CDR1 LGHNA, CDR2 YNFKEQ. The CDR3 extends over 15 amino acids. With V trimmed by 1 base and J by 6 bases, 4 bases remained unmatched. CDR3 protein: CASSQVSGGRDTQYF. In nucleotides, the CDR3 is TGTGCCAGCAGCCAAGTTAGCGGGGGGAGGGATACGCAGTATTTT.

This clonotype was recorded at least ten times. The chain has TRBV6-6 and TRBJ2-5; unclear D gene. V was pared by 2 bases and J by 0 bases, with 4 bases between. This CDR3 comprises 13 residues. Per germline, CDR1 MNHNY and CDR2 SVGAGI (reference sequence). In nucleotides, the CDR3 is TGTGCCAGCAGTTACCTGTACCAAGAGACCCAGTACTTC. It codes for CASSYLYQETQYF.

This clonotype was seen a handful of times. The chain carries TRBV7-9 and TRBJ2-3; no clear D. The CDR3 consists of 12 residues. Per germline, CDR1 SEHNR and CDR2 FQNEAQ (reference sequence). V lost 4 bases, J lost 3 bases, and 5 bases lay in between. DNA of the CDR3: TGTGCCAGCAGCTATATTACAGATACGCAGTATTTT. Residues: CASSYITDTQYF.

This clonotype turned up a few times. This chain links TRBV7-8 with TRBJ2-5; 8 bases are a match to TRBD1. CDR3 length: 13 amino acids. Germline V gene lookup returns CDR1 SGHVS and CDR2 FQNEAQ. V was pared by 5 bases and J by 3 bases, with 2 bases of the junction left unmatched. In DNA form, the CDR3 reads TGTGCCAGCAGCCTGACAGGGGAAGAGACCCAGTACTTC. Translating it yields CASSLTGEETQYF. Drawing the rest from reference TRBV7-8 and TRBJ2-5, the complete variable domain is GAGVSQSPRYKVAKRGQDVALRCDPISGHVSLFWYQQALGQGPEFLTYFQNEAQLDKSGLPSDRFFAERPEGSVSTLKIQRTQQEDSAVYLCASSLTGEETQYFGPGTRLLVL.

The rearrangement joins TRBV13 to TRBJ1-2; perhaps TRBD1 as D (6 bases). The germline gives CDR1 PRHDT, CDR2 FYEKMQ (reference sequence). Trimming stripped 5 bases from V and 2 bases from J, with 9 bases between. The CDR3 spans 13 residues. CDR3 sequence reads: CASSPRGNYGYTF. Written as DNA, the CDR3 is TGTGCCAGCAGCCCCAGGGGAAACTATGGCTACACCTTC. Full variable domain (rest looked up from reference TRBV13 and TRBJ1-2): AAGVIQSPRHLIKEKRETATLKCYPIPRHDTVYWYQQGPGQDPQFLISFYEKMQSDKGSIPDRFSAQQFSDYHSELNMSSLELGDSALYFCASSPRGNYGYTFGSGTRLTVV.

This clonotype was found many times. The CDR3 DNA reads as TGTGCCAGCAGTGCCTTGCCTGGGGGGCCCGGCACAGATACGCAGTATTTT. Translation: CASSALPGGPGTDTQYF. The chain has TRBV28 and TRBJ2-3, with D perhaps assigned TRBD1 or TRBD2 (6 bases each). Germline assignment: CDR1 MDHEN and CDR2 SYDVKM. Trimming removed 5 bases from V and 1 base from J, with 19 bases in between. This CDR3 spans 17 amino acids.

This clonotype was observed at least ten times. The V gene is TRBV10-2, the J gene TRBJ2-3; D call uncertain. Germline V gives CDR1 WSHSY, CDR2 SAAADI. This CDR3 is built from 12 residues. The V end lost 6 bases, the J end lost 4 bases, and 8 bases lay between the germline ends. CDR3 residues: CASRRRSDTQYF. The CDR3, as DNA: TGCGCCAGCAGGAGGCGGTCAGATACGCAGTATTTT.

The rearrangement joins TRBV5-1 to TRBJ1-5; the D is unclear. Deletions cut 0 bases from V and 1 base from J, with 8 bases between. This CDR3 region has 15 residues. From germline, CDR1 is SGHRS and CDR2 YFSETQ. CDR3 DNA sequence: TGCGCCAGCAGCTTGGCCGGGGAAAGCAATCAGCCCCAGCATTTT. Translation: CASSLAGESNQPQHF.

This clonotype was counted at least ten times. The genes are TRBV7-9 and TRBJ1-1; TRBD1 is a possible D gene (6 bases). V dropped 4 bases and J dropped 1 base, with 7 bases sitting between them. The length of the CDR3 is 13 residues. Germline V gives CDR1 SEHNR, CDR2 FQNEAQ (reference sequence). CDR3 sequence: CASSSQGNTEAFF. The CDR3 DNA follows: TGTGCCAGCAGCTCACAGGGGAACACTGAAGCTTTCTTT.

CDR3 amino acids: CASRRGTTNYEQYF. DNA for the CDR3: TGTGCCAGCCGGAGAGGGACCACCAACTACGAGCAGTACTTC. V is TRBV6-5 and J is TRBJ2-7; D may correspond to TRBD1 or TRBD2 (5 bases each). The CDR3 has 14 amino acids. CDR1 MNHEY and CDR2 SVGAGI come from the germline V gene. V lost 8 bases and J 3 bases, leaving 17 bases between the germline ends.

The chain joins TRBV5-1 to TRBJ1-2; D is unclear. V shed 0 bases and J shed 5 bases, with 8 bases lying between them. Germline values: CDR1 SGHRS, CDR2 YFSETQ. This CDR3 is 13 amino acids long. The CDR3 here is CASSLAGDYGYTF. CDR3 coding DNA: TGCGCCAGCAGCTTGGCGGGAGATTATGGCTACACCTTC.

This clonotype was detected a few times. The rearrangement links TRBV29-1 to TRBJ2-4; D is possibly TRBD1 (5 bases). Trimming took 6 bases from V and 6 from J, leaving 15 bases between them. CDR1 is SQVTM and CDR2 is ANQGSEA in the germline V gene. The CDR3 covers 13 residues. Here the CDR3 reads CSVELSQGNIQYF. CDR3 bases: TGCAGCGTCGAGCTTTCCCAGGGAAACATTCAGTACTTC.

This clonotype was seen a few times. The rearrangement links TRBV25-1 to TRBJ1-2, with D unclear. Trimming stripped 6 bases from V and 3 bases from J, with 14 bases between. The length of the CDR3 is 14 residues. CDR1 and CDR2 from the germline V gene are MGHDK and SYGVNS. CDR3 region: CASRLTEGDYGYTF. CDR3 nucleotides: TGTGCCAGCAGACTGACGGAAGGAGACTATGGCTACACCTTC.

V is TRBV7-9 and J is TRBJ2-7; the D is unclear. The CDR3 is 14 residues long. Germline CDR1 is SEHNR and CDR2 is FQNEAQ (reference sequence). V gave up 5 bases and J gave up 2 bases, with 13 bases separating them. The CDR3 bases are TGTGCCAGCAGCCAGAGTGGCAGCACCTACGAGCAGTACTTC. Translated: CASSQSGSTYEQYF.

The chain joins TRBV7-8 to TRBJ2-1; possibly TRBD2 for D (7 bases). The CDR3 extends over 15 amino acids. Germline V gives CDR1 SGHVS, CDR2 FQNEAQ. V was trimmed by 5 bases and J by 1 base, leaving 12 bases between them. CDR3 DNA: TGTGCCAGCAGCACGGGGGGCAGATCCTACAATGAGCAGTTCTTC. Its translation is CASSTGGRSYNEQFF.

The table lists this clonotype with a few counts. The chain employs TRBV7-9 and TRBJ1-2; TRBD1 might be the D (5 bases). Germline assignment: CDR1 SEHNR and CDR2 FQNEAQ (reference sequence). The CDR3 loop spans 13 amino acids. V was cut by 3 bases and J by 4 bases, with 9 bases left in between. CDR3 sequence: CASSFRQIYGYTF. The CDR3 region has the DNA TGTGCCAGCAGCTTCCGACAGATCTATGGCTACACCTTC.

The chain employs TRBV18 and TRBJ2-3, with 7 bases lining up with TRBD1. Looked up from germline, CDR1 is KGHSH and CDR2 is LQKENI. This CDR3 is 14 amino acids long. V lost 5 bases, J lost 2 bases, and 4 bases stayed unmatched. Here the CDR3 reads CASSRQGYTDTQYF. The DNA for the CDR3 is TGTGCCAGCTCAAGACAGGGTTACACAGATACGCAGTATTTT.

V usage is TRBV3-1 and J usage is TRBJ2-5; a possible D gene is TRBD2 (6 bases). The CDR3 is made up of 17 amino acids. V was clipped by 1 base and J by 2 bases, with 17 bases between them. Germline V CDR1 and CDR2: LGHDT, YNNKEL (reference sequence). The CDR3 DNA reads as TGTGCCAGCAGCCAAGCGGTTTGGAGGGCCGTACAAGAGACCCAGTACTTC. Translation: CASSQAVWRAVQETQYF.

This clonotype was found many times. This chain links TRBV14 with TRBJ1-1, with a weak D call TRBD1 (5 bases). The CDR3 totals 13 residues. The V and J ends lost 0 bases and 8 bases respectively, with 10 bases between them. Per the germline V gene, CDR1 is SGHDN and CDR2 is FVKESK. The CDR3 loop reads CASSQDLEGEAFF. The CDR3 DNA is TGTGCCAGCAGCCAAGATCTTGAGGGGGAAGCTTTCTTT.

The genes are TRBV3-1 and TRBJ1-1; D not resolved. This CDR3 is 13 amino acids long. In germline, CDR1 is LGHDT, CDR2 YNNKEL (reference sequence). Trimming pared 4 bases from V and 0 bases from J, leaving 6 bases between. The CDR3 loop reads CASSLELNTEAFF. CDR3 DNA sequence: TGTGCCAGCAGCCTTGAATTGAACACTGAAGCTTTCTTT.

The chain joins TRBV29-1 to TRBJ2-1, with 7 positions matching TRBD2. This CDR3 comprises 13 residues. With V trimmed by 3 bases and J by 6 bases, 5 bases remained unmatched. Per germline, CDR1 SQVTM and CDR2 ANQGSEA. Here the CDR3 DNA reads TGCAGCGTTGACCGGGACTACTCCAATGAGCAGTTCTTC. This translates into CSVDRDYSNEQFF.

The chain carries TRBV12-3 or TRBV12-4 and TRBJ1-2; D remains ambiguous. The CDR3 is 13 residues long. Trimming pared 7 bases from V and 8 bases from J, leaving 17 bases between. The CDR3 region has the DNA TGTGCCAGCACCCCCCTCGGTAAGGAAGGCTACACCTTC. It encodes CASTPLGKEGYTF.

This chain joins TRBV20-1 and TRBJ1-2; 7 nucleotides agree with TRBD1. CDR1 and CDR2 from the germline V gene are DFQATT and SNEGSKA (reference sequence). The length of the CDR3 is 13 residues. V shed 6 bases and J 2 bases; nucleotides not matched to a gene: 6. This CDR3 reads CSATGQPNYGYTF. The CDR3 nucleotides read TGCAGTGCGACGGGACAGCCAAACTATGGCTACACCTTC.

This clonotype was observed a handful of times. The DNA of the CDR3 is TGTGCCTGGAGTCGGCGGGGGGGCGGTGAGCAGTTCTTC. This sequence encodes CAWSRRGGGEQFF. The chain joins TRBV30 to TRBJ2-1; 9 bases are a match to TRBD2. CDR3 length equals 13 residues. Unmatched junction bases numbered 5, after V lost 2 bases and J lost 9 bases. Germline CDR1 and CDR2: GTSNPN and SVGIG (reference sequence). The complete variable domain, with remaining parts taken from reference TRBV30 and TRBJ2-1, reads SQTIHQWPATLVQPVGSPLSLECTVEGTSNPNLYWYRQAAGRGLQLLFYSVGIGQISSEVPQNLSASRPQDRQFILSSKKLLLSDSGFYLCAWSRRGGGEQFFGPGTRLTVL.